Listed here are 20 T cell receptor beta chains from one sample, sequenced in a study of T cells in localized non-small cell lung cancer. Libraries were prepared by immunoSEQ multiplex PCR; TCRdb keeps only in-frame clonotypes and omits some of them. Here the sample spans tens of thousands of clones, roughly four fifths being singletons. The sample here was peripheral blood, taken before any cancer treatment. Receptors originate from a female donor of 60 years or more with stage I lung adenocarcinoma.

The rearrangement joins TRBV6-1 to TRBJ1-6; a possible D gene is TRBD1 (6 bases). Germline values: CDR1 MNHNS, CDR2 SASEGT. CDR3 size: 16 residues. V lost 4 bases, J lost 6 bases, and 16 bases lay in between. The chain's CDR3 is CASSVGDIELNSPLHF. CDR3 DNA: TGTGCCAGCAGTGTGGGGGACATCGAGCTTAATTCACCCCTCCACTTT.

This chain connects TRBV7-8 to TRBJ2-7; D is unclear. Germline CDR1 and CDR2: SGHVS and FQNEAQ. The CDR3 runs 15 residues. The V and J ends lost 5 bases and 3 bases respectively, with 17 bases between them. This chain's CDR3 is CASSIGLGGSYEQYF. The CDR3 DNA reads as TGTGCCAGCAGCATCGGCCTAGGCGGCAGCTACGAGCAGTACTTC.

The rearrangement uses TRBV9 and TRBJ1-2; D remains unclear. The CDR3 loop spans 15 amino acids. CDR1 is SGDLS and CDR2 is YYNGEE in the germline V gene. Trimming pared 4 bases from V and 3 bases from J, leaving 16 bases between. This CDR3 reads CASSPREGWDYGYTF. CDR3 nucleotide sequence: TGTGCCAGCAGCCCCCGAGAAGGATGGGACTATGGCTACACCTTC.

This chain connects TRBV7-4 to TRBJ2-7, with TRBD1 identical over 10 bases. V gave up 1 base and J gave up 6 bases; unmatched junction bases: 9. Germline-derived CDR1 and CDR2 are SGHVT and SQSDAQ. This CDR3 is built from 16 residues. The CDR3 is CASSLVGAGTGAEQYF. CDR3 DNA: TGTGCCAGCAGCTTAGTTGGGGCCGGGACAGGGGCCGAGCAGTACTTC.

This chain links TRBV19 with TRBJ2-6, with 8 bases identical to TRBD1. Germline CDR1 and CDR2: LNHDA and SQIVND (reference sequence). The CDR3 length is 16 residues. The V segment lost 6 bases and the J segment 3 bases; nucleotides outside the gene matches: 7. The CDR3 loop is CASRETGGGGANVLTF. In nucleotides, the CDR3 is TGTGCCAGTAGGGAAACAGGGGGTGGTGGGGCCAACGTCCTGACTTTC.

The rearrangement uses TRBV5-5 and TRBJ2-7; unclear D gene. Germline V gene sequence: CDR1 SGHKS, CDR2 YYEKEE (reference sequence). CDR3 size: 14 residues. Trimming took off 0 bases at V and 3 bases at J, with 10 bases between the two ends. Here the CDR3 reads CASSLEHSRYEQYF. The DNA of the CDR3 is TGTGCCAGCAGCTTGGAGCACTCCCGCTACGAGCAGTACTTC.

This clone was counted a few times. The V and J genes are TRBV30 and TRBJ2-3; D unclear. Trimming removed 1 base at V and 6 bases at J, with 11 bases between. This CDR3 comprises 13 residues. Per germline, CDR1 GTSNPN and CDR2 SVGIG (reference sequence). The CDR3 sequence: CAWSAGVSDTQYF. CDR3 coding DNA: TGTGCCTGGAGTGCCGGAGTGTCGGATACGCAGTATTTT.

This chain connects TRBV30 to TRBJ2-5, with D tentatively TRBD1 or TRBD2 (6 bases each). Germline V CDR1 and CDR2: GTSNPN, SVGIG (reference sequence). The CDR3 runs 14 residues. Trimming took 6 bases from V and 11 from J, leaving 25 bases between them. CDR3 DNA: TGTGCCTGTACTCCTTGGGCGGCTAGGGGGGAGCAGTACTTC. It yields the protein CACTPWAARGEQYF.

The gene calls are TRBV5-1 and TRBJ1-3; D is undetermined. The V gene's germline CDR1 is SGHRS and CDR2 YFSETQ. V shed 0 bases and J shed 4 bases, with 8 bases lying between them. CDR3 length equals 14 residues. This CDR3 is CASSLAGTGNTIYF. The CDR3 DNA follows: TGCGCCAGCAGCTTGGCAGGAACCGGAAACACCATATATTTT.

V is TRBV11-2 and J is TRBJ1-5; 9 bases fit TRBD1. The J segment lost 0 bases and the V segment lost 5 bases, leaving 8 bases of the junction unmatched. Germline V CDR1 and CDR2: SGHAT, FQNNGV. The length of the CDR3 is 17 residues. CDR3 in amino acids: CASSKDRGGNSNQPQHF. The CDR3 DNA reads as TGTGCCAGCAGCAAGGACAGGGGCGGGAATAGCAATCAGCCCCAGCATTTT.

This clone occurred a few times. As DNA, the CDR3 is TGTGCCAGCAGCTCCCACAGGGGGGTGAACACTGAAGCTTTCTTT. Protein sequence: CASSSHRGVNTEAFF. The chain combines TRBV5-5 with TRBJ1-1; 8 bases line up with TRBD1. The CDR3 totals 15 residues. Germline V gene sequence: CDR1 SGHKS, CDR2 YYEKEE (reference sequence). V was pared by 3 bases and J by 0 bases, with 4 bases of the junction left unmatched.

The J gene is TRBJ2-7, the V gene TRBV5-4, with D possibly being TRBD2 (6 bases). Germline V gives CDR1 SGHNT, CDR2 YYREEE (reference sequence). V gave up 3 bases and J gave up 3 bases, with 16 bases separating them. CDR3 length: 15 residues. The CDR3 spells CASSSLGGAYYEQYF. Written as DNA, the CDR3 is TGTGCCAGCAGCTCCCTAGGCGGGGCGTACTACGAGCAGTACTTC.

The sample holds one count of this clone. The chain carries TRBV5-1 and TRBJ1-2; tentative D call: TRBD1 (6 bases). Deletions cut 4 bases from V and 8 bases from J, with 18 bases between. CDR3 length: 14 amino acids. Germline CDR1 reads SGHRS; CDR2 reads YFSETQ. The CDR3 region is CASSADVNRVGYTF. As DNA, the CDR3 is TGCGCCAGCAGCGCGGACGTAAACAGGGTCGGCTACACCTTC. The entire variable domain, with the rest obtained from reference TRBV5-1 and TRBJ1-2, is as follows: KAGVTQTPRYLIKTRGQQVTLSCSPISGHRSVSWYQQTPGQGLQFLFEYFSETQRNKGNFPGRFSGRQFSNSRSEMNVSTLELGDSALYLCASSADVNRVGYTFGSGTRLTVV.

The chain uses TRBV19 and TRBJ1-1, with TRBD1 as a possible D gene (6 bases). V lost 6 bases, J lost 0 bases, and 11 bases lay in between. CDR1 is LNHDA, CDR2 SQIVND, per germline (reference sequence). The CDR3 covers 14 residues. DNA for the CDR3: TGTGCCAGTAGCTCGGACAGATTGAACACTGAAGCTTTCTTT. It encodes CASSSDRLNTEAFF.

This clone was seen a few times. The chain joins TRBV30 to TRBJ1-1; 11 bases agree with TRBD1. Trimming at V came to 0 bases and at J to 2 bases, leaving 5 bases not matched to a gene. This CDR3 has 16 amino acids. Germline assignment: CDR1 GTSNPN and CDR2 SVGIG (reference sequence). Here the CDR3 DNA reads TGTGCCTGGAGTGTAAGTCGGACAGGGGGCAACACTGAAGCTTTCTTT. Translation: CAWSVSRTGGNTEAFF.

V usage is TRBV5-1 and J usage is TRBJ2-2; 9 positions agree with TRBD1. Germline values: CDR1 SGHRS, CDR2 YFSETQ. The trim removed 3 bases at V and 3 bases at J, leaving 3 bases unmatched. The CDR3 is 15 amino acids. In DNA, the CDR3 is TGCGCCAGCAGCTCACAGGGGGCGGACACCGGGGAGCTGTTTTTT. Its protein is CASSSQGADTGELFF.

The chain recombines TRBV6-5 with TRBJ2-5, with 9 bases matching TRBD1. This CDR3 is built from 15 residues. Per germline, CDR1 MNHEY and CDR2 SVGAGI. V trimming: 0 bases; J trimming: 7 bases; junction bases outside the gene matches: 6. CDR3 sequence reads: CASSYSTGGVMTQYF. The CDR3 region has the DNA TGTGCCAGCAGTTACTCGACAGGGGGGGTGATGACCCAGTACTTC.

The chain has TRBV19 and TRBJ2-1; 8 bases are a match to TRBD2. Germline trimming cut 6 bases from V and 0 bases from J; bases unmatched to any gene: 1. The length of the CDR3 is 14 residues. The V gene's germline CDR1 is LNHDA and CDR2 SQIVND (reference sequence). The CDR3 bases are TGTGCCAGTAGGAGCGGGAGCTCCTACAATGAGCAGTTCTTC. Its translation: CASRSGSSYNEQFF.

This chain connects TRBV12-5 to TRBJ2-3; D may be TRBD2 (6 bases). Germline V gene data show CDR1 as LGHNT and CDR2 as FRNRAP. The ends were cut back, 4 bases at V and 3 bases at J, with 14 bases in the middle. This CDR3 is 15 amino acids long. The CDR3 region has the DNA TGTGCTAGTGGTTCCCGGGCGGGGAAGACAGATACGCAGTATTTT. Translated: CASGSRAGKTDTQYF.

The J gene is TRBJ2-1, the V gene TRBV10-1; no reliable D call. Germline CDR1 and CDR2: WNHNN and SYGVQD (reference sequence). This CDR3 is built from 14 residues. Trimming removed 2 bases from V and 2 bases from J, with 7 bases in between. The CDR3 DNA follows: TGCGCCAGCAGTGAGGCCGCTCCCTACAATGAGCAGTTCTTC. It codes for CASSEAAPYNEQFF.